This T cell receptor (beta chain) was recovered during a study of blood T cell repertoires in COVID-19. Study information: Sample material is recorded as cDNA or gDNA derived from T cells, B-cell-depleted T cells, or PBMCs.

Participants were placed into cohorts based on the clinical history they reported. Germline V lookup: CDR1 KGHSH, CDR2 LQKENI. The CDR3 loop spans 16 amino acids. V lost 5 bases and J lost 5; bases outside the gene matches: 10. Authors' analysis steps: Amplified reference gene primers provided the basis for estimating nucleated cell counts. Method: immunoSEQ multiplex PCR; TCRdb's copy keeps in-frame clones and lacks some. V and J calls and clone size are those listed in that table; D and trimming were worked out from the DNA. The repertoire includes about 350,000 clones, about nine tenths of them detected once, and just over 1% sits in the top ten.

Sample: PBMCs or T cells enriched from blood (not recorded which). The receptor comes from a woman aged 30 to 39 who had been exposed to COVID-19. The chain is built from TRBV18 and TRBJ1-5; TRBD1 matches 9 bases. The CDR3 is CASSSYGTGNDQPQHF. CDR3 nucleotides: TGTGCCAGCTCATCCTACGGGACAGGGAATGATCAGCCCCAGCATTTT.